This T cell receptor (beta chain) was profiled in a study of CD8 T cells in Susac syndrome. Germline V gene sequence: CDR1 SQVTM, CDR2 ANQGSEA. Trimming cost V 7 bases and J 8 bases; bases outside gene matches: 12. There are 14 residues in the CDR3. It was with random hexamers that 0.5 to 1 ug RNA was reverse transcribed. TCRdb re-called the immunoSEQ multiplex PCR reads with MiXCR, one entry per CDR3 protein. The sample lists 150,000 or so distinct CDR3 sequences, 95% to 96% occurring once. TCR beta sequences were obtained from blood CD8+ and CD4+ T cells. The sequenced sample consisted of CD4+ T cells from PBMCs. The chain couples TRBV29-1 to TRBJ2-1; 9 nucleotides align to TRBD2. The receptor comes from a human donor with Susac syndrome. This chain's CDR3 is CSAPGAGGPDEQFF. The CDR3 nucleotides read TGCAGCGCCCCGGGGGCGGGAGGGCCCGATGAGCAGTTCTTC.